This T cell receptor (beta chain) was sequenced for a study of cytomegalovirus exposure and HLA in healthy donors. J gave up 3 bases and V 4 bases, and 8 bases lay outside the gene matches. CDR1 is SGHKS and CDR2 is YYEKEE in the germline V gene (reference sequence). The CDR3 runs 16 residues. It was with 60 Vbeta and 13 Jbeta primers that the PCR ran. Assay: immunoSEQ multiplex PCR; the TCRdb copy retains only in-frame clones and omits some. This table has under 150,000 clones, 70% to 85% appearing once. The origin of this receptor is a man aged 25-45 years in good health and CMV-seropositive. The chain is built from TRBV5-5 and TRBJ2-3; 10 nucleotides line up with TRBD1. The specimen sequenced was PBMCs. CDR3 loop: CASSPTLGQGTDTQYF. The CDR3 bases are TGTGCCAGCAGCCCAACCCTGGGACAGGGGACAGATACGCAGTATTTT. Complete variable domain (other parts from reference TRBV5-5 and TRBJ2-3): DAGVTQSPTHLIKTRGQQVTLRCSPISGHKSVSWYQQVLGQGPQFIFQYYEKEERGRGNFPDRFSARQFPNYSSELNVNALLLGDSALYLCASSPTLGQGTDTQYFGPGTRLTVL.